A single T cell receptor beta chain is shown here with its context. Its antigen remains unknown. The data were taken from a study of cytomegalovirus exposure and HLA in healthy donors. Deletions cut 1 base from V and 2 bases from J, with 12 bases between. Germline CDR1 is SGHTS and CDR2 is YDEGEE. The CDR3 loop spans 16 amino acids. Both 60 Vbeta primers and 13 Jbeta primers went into the PCR. This table comes from immunoSEQ multiplex PCR, and its TCRdb copy is limited to in-frame clones, with some not included. The sample includes under 300,000 clones, roughly 81% of them seen just once. Broader study findings: A later analysis found TCR association rates differed by HLA locus, highest for DRB1 and lowest for HLA-C. Productive status was seen about 87% or about 30% of the time for most TCR beta V segments in an earlier analysis. Beyond CMV serostatus, there was no information to go on about immune exposure.

The sample taken for sequencing was PBMCs. The rearrangement joins TRBV5-8 to TRBJ1-4, with D unresolved. The TCR originated in a woman aged 40-49 years in good health and CMV-seropositive. The CDR3 nucleotides are TGTGCCAGCAGCTTGCACACTGGACTCACTAATGAAAAACTGTTTTTT. It yields the protein CASSLHTGLTNEKLFF.